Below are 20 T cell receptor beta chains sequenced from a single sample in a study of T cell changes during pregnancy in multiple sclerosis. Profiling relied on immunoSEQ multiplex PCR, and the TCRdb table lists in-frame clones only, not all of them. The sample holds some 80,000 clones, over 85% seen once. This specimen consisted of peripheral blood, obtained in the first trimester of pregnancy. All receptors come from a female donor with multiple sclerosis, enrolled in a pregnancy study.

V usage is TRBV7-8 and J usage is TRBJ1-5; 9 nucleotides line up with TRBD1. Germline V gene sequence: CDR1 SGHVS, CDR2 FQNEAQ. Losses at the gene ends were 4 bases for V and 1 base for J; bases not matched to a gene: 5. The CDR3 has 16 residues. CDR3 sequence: CASSSRDRVSNQPQHF. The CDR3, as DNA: TGTGCCAGCAGCTCACGGGACAGGGTGAGCAATCAGCCCCAGCATTTT.

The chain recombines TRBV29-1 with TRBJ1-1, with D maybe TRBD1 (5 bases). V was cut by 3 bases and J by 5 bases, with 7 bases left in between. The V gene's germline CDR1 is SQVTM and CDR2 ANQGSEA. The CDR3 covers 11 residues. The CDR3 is CSVDGGTEAFF. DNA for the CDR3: TGCAGCGTTGATGGGGGGACTGAAGCTTTCTTT.

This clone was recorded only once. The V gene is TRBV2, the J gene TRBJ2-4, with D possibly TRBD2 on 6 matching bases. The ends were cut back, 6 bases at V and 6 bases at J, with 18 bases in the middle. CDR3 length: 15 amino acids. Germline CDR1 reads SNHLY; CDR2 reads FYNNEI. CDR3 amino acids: CASSPGRGGGNIQYF. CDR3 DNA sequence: TGTGCCAGCAGCCCCGGCCGGGGAGGTGGAAACATTCAGTACTTC.

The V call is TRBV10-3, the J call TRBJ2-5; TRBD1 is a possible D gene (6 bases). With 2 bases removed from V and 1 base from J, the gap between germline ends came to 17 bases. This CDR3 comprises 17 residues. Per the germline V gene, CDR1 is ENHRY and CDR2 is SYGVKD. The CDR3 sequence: CAISEIPQGRAQETQYF. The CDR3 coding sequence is TGTGCCATCAGTGAGATACCACAGGGACGGGCCCAAGAGACCCAGTACTTC.

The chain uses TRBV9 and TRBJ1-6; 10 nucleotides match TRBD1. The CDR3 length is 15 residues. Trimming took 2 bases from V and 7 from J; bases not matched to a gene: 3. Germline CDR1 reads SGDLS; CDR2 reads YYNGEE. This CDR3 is CASSVGTGVNSPLHF. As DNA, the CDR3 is TGTGCCAGCAGCGTCGGGACAGGGGTAAATTCACCCCTCCACTTT.

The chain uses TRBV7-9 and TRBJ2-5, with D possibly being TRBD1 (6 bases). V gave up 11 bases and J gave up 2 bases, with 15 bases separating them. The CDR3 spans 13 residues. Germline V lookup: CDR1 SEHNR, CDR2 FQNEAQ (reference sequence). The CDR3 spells CACRTGHQETQYF. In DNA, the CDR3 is TGTGCCTGTAGGACGGGACATCAAGAGACCCAGTACTTC.

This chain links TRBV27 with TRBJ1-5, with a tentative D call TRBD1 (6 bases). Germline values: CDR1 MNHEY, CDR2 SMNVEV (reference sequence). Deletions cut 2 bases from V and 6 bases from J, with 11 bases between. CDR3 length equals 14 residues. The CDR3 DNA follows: TGTGCCAGCAGTTTAGGGGGGGCGGGTCAGCCCCAGCATTTT. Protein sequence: CASSLGGAGQPQHF.

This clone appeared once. CDR3 in DNA: TGCGCCAGCAGAAAGATTGGAGGTGAAAAACTGTTTTTT. Its protein is CASRKIGGEKLFF. The chain recombines TRBV4-3 with TRBJ1-4, with D uncertain. Germline CDR1 LGHNA, CDR2 YSLEER. V lost 6 bases to trimming and J lost 7 bases, with 12 bases between them. The CDR3 totals 13 residues.

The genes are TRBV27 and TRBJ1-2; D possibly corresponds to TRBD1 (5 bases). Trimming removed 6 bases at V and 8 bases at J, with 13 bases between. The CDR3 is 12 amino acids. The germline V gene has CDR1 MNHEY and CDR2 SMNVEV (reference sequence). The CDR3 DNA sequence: TGTGCCAGCAGCCTCGAAGGGGTCGGCTACACCTTC. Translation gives CASSLEGVGYTF.

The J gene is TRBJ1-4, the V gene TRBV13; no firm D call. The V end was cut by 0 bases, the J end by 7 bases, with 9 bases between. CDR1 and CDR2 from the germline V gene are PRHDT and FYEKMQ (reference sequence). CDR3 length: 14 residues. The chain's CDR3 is CASSLGGMVEKLFF. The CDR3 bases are TGTGCCAGCAGCTTAGGCGGGATGGTTGAAAAACTGTTTTTT.

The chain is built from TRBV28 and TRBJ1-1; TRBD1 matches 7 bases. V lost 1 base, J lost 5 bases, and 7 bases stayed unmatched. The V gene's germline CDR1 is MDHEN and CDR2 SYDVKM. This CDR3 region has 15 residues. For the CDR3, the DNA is TGTGCCAGCAGTTTATACTCGACAGGGAGGACTGAAGCTTTCTTT. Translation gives CASSLYSTGRTEAFF.

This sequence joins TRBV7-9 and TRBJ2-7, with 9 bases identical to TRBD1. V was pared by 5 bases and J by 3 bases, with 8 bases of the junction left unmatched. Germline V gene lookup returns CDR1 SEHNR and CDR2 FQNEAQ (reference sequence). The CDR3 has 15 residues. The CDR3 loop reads CASSTGTGLNYEQYF. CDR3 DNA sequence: TGTGCCAGCAGCACCGGGACAGGGTTAAACTACGAGCAGTACTTC.

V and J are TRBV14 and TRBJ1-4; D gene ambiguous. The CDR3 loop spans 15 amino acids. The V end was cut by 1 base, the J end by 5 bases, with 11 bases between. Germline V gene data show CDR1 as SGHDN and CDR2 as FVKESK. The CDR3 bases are TGTGCCAGCAGCCAAGGAGGGTATCTAAATGAAAAACTGTTTTTT. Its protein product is CASSQGGYLNEKLFF.

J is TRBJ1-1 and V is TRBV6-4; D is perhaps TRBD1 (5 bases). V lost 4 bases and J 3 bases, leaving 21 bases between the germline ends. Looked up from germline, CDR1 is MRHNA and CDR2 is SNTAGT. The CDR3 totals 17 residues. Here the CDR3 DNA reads TGTGCCAGCAGTGCCCGCGCGGGGCAATGGGGGGACACTGAAGCTTTCTTT. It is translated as CASSARAGQWGDTEAFF.

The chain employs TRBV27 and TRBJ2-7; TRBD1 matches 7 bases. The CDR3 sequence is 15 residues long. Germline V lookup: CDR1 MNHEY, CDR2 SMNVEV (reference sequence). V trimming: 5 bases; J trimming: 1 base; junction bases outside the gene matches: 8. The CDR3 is CASSQGQVGSYEQYF. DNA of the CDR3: TGTGCCAGCAGTCAAGGACAGGTCGGATCCTACGAGCAGTACTTC.

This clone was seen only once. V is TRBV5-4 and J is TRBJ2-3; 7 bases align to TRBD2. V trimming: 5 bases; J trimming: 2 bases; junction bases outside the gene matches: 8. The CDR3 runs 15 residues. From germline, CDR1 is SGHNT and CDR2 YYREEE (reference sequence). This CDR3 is CASSPGGFPTDTQYF. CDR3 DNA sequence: TGTGCCAGCAGTCCGGGGGGATTCCCCACAGATACGCAGTATTTT.

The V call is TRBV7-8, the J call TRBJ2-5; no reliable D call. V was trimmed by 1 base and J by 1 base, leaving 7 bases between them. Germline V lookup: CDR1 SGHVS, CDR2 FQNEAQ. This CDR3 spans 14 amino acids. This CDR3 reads CASSLVQLQETQYF. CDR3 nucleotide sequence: TGTGCCAGCAGCTTAGTACAGCTCCAAGAGACCCAGTACTTC.

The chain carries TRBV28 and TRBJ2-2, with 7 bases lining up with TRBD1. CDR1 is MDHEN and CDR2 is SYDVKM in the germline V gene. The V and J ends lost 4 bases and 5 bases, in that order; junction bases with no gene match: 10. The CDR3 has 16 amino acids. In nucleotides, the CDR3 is TGTGCCAGCAGTTCCCCAAGACAGGGACGAACCGGGGAGCTGTTTTTT. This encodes CASSSPRQGRTGELFF.

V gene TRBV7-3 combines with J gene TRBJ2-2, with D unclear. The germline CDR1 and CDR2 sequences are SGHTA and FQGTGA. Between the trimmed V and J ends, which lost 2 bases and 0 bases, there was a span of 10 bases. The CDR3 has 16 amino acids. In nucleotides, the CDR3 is TGTGCCAGCAGCTTAGAAGCCCCCACGAACACCGGGGAGCTGTTTTTT. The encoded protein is CASSLEAPTNTGELFF.

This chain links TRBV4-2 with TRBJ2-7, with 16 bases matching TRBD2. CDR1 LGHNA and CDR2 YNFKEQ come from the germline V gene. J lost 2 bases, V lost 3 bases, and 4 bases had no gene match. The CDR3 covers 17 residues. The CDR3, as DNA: TGTGCCAGCAGCCAGGGACTAGCGGGAGGGTCTGCCTACGAGCAGTACTTC. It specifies CASSQGLAGGSAYEQYF.